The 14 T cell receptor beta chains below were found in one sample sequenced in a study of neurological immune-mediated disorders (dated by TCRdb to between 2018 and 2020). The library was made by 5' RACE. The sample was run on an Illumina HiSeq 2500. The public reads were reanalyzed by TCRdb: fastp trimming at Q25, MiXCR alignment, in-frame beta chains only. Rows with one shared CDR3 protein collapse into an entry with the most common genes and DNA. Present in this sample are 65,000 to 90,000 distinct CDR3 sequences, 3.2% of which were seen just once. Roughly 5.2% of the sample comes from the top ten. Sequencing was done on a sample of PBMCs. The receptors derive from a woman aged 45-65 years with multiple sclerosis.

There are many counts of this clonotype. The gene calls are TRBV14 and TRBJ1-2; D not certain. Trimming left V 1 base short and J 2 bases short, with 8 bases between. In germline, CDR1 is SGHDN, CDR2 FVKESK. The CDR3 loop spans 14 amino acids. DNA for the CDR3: TGTGCCAGCAGCCAAGGATCCTTAAACTATGGCTACACCTTC. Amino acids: CASSQGSLNYGYTF.

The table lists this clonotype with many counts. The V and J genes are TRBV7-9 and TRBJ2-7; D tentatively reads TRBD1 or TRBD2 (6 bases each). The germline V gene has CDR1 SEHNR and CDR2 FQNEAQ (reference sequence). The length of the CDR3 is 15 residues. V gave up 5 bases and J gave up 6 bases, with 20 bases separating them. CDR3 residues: CASSPSGGSPGEQYF. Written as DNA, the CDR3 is TGTGCCAGCAGCCCCTCCGGGGGCTCCCCGGGCGAGCAGTACTTC.

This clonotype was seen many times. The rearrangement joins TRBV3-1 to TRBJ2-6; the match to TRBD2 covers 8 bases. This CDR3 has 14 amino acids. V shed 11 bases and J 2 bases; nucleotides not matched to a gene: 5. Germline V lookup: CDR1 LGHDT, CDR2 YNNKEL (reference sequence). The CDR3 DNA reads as TGTGCCTCCAGCGGGGGAACTGGGGCCAACGTCCTGACTTTC. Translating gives CASSGGTGANVLTF. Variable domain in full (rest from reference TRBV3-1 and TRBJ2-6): DTAVSQTPKYLVTQMGNDKSIKCEQNLGHDTMYWYKQDSKKFLKIMFSYNNKELIINETVPNRFSPKSPDKAHLNLHINSLELGDSAVYFCASSGGTGANVLTFGAGSRLTVL.

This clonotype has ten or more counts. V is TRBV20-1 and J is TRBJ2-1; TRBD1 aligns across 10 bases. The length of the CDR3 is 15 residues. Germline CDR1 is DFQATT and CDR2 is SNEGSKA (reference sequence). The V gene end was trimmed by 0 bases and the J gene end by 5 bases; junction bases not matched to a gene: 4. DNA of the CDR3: TGCAGTGCTAGAGATGGGACAGGGGTAGACAATGAGCAGTTCTTC. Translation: CSARDGTGVDNEQFF.

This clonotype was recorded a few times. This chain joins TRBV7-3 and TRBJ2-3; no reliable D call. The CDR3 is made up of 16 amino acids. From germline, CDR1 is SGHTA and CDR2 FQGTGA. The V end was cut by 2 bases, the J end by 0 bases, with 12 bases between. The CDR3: CASSLGPRLSTDTQYF. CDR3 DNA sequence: TGTGCCAGCAGCTTAGGACCCCGCCTAAGCACAGATACGCAGTATTTT.

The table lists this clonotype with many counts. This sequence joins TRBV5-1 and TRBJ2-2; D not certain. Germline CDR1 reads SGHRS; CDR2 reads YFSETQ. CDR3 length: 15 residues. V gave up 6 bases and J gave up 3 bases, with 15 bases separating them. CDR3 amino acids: CASNPATPDTGELFF. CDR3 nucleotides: TGCGCCAGCAATCCTGCTACCCCGGACACCGGGGAGCTGTTTTTT.

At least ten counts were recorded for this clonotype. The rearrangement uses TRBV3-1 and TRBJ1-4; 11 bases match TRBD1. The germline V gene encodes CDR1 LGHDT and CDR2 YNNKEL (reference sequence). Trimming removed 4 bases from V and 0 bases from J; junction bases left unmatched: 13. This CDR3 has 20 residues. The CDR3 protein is CASSPGGLPGQGATNEKLFF. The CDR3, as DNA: TGTGCCAGCAGCCCTGGGGGCCTTCCGGGACAGGGGGCAACTAATGAAAAACTGTTTTTT. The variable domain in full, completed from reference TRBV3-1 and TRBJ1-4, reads DTAVSQTPKYLVTQMGNDKSIKCEQNLGHDTMYWYKQDSKKFLKIMFSYNNKELIINETVPNRFSPKSPDKAHLNLHINSLELGDSAVYFCASSPGGLPGQGATNEKLFFGSGTQLSVL.

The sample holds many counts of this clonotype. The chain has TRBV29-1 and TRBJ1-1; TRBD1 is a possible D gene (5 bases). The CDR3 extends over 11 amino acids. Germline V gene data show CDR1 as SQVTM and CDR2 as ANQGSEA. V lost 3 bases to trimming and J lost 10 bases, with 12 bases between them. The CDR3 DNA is TGCAGCGTTGAGGGACGTTATGGAGCTTTCTTT. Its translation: CSVEGRYGAFF.

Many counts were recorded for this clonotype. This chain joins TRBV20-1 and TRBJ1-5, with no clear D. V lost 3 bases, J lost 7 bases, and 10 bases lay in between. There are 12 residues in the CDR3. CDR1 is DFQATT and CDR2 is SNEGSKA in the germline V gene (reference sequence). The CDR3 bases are TGCAGTGCTAGGAGCCAATTACAGCCCCAGCATTTT. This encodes CSARSQLQPQHF.

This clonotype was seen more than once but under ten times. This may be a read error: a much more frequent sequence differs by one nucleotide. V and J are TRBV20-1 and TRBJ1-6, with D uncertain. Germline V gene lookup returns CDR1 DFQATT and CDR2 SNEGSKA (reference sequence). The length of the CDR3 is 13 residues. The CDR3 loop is CSARAKGWSPLNF. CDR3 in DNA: TGCAGTGCTAGAGCGAAGGGATGGTCACCCCTCAACTTT.

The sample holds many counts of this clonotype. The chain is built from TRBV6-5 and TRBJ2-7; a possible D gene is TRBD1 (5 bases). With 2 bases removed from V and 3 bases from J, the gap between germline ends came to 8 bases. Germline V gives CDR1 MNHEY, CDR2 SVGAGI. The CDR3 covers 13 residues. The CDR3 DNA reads TGTGCCAGCAGTTACGACAGAAACTACGAGCAGTACTTC. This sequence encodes CASSYDRNYEQYF.

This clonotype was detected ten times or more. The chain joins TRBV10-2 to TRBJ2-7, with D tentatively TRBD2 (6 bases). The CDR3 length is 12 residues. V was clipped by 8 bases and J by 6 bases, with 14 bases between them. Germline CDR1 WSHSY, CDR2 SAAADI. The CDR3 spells CASSVNGGEQYF. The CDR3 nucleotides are TGCGCCAGCTCTGTCAACGGGGGCGAGCAGTACTTC.

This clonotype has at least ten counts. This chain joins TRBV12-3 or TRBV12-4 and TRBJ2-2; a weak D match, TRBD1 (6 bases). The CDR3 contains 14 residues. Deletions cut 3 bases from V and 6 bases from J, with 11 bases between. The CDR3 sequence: CASSLRGGAGELFF. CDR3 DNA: TGTGCCAGCAGTTTGAGAGGGGGTGCCGGGGAGCTGTTTTTT.

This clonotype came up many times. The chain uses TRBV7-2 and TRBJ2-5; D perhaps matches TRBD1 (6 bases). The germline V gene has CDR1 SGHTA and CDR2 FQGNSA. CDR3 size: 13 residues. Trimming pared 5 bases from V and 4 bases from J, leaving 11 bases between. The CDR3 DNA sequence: TGTGCCAGCAGCCAGGACAGAGTAGAGACCCAGTACTTC. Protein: CASSQDRVETQYF.